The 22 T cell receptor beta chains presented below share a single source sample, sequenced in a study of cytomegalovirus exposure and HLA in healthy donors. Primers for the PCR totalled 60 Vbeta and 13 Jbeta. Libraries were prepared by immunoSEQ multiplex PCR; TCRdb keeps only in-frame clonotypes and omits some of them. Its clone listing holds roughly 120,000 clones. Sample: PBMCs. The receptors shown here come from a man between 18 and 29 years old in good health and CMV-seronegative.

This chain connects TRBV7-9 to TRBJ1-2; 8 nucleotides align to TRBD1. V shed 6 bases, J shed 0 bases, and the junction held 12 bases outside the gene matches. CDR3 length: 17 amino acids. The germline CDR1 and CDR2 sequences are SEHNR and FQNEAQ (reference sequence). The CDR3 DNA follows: TGTGCCAGCAGTTCCGGGACAGGTCGACCGACTAACTATGGCTACACCTTC. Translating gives CASSSGTGRPTNYGYTF.

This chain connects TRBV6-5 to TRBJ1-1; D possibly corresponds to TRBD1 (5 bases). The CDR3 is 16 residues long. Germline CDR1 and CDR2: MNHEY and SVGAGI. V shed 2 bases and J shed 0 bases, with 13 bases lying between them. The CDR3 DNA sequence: TGTGCCAGCAGTTACGTGACAGTGGGAATGAACACTGAAGCTTTCTTT. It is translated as CASSYVTVGMNTEAFF.

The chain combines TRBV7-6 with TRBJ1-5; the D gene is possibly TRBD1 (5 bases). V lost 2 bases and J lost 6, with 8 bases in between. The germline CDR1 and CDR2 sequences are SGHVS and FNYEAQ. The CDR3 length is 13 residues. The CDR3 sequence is CASSLRRAQPQHF. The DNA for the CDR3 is TGTGCCAGCAGCTTACGCAGGGCTCAGCCCCAGCATTTT.

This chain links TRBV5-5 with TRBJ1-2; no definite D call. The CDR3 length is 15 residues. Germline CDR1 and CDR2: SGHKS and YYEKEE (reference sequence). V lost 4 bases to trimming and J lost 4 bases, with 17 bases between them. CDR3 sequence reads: CASSLSPSGGYGYTF. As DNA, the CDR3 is TGTGCCAGCAGCCTCTCCCCGTCTGGCGGCTATGGCTACACCTTC. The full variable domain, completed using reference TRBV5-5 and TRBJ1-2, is DAGVTQSPTHLIKTRGQQVTLRCSPISGHKSVSWYQQVLGQGPQFIFQYYEKEERGRGNFPDRFSARQFPNYSSELNVNALLLGDSALYLCASSLSPSGGYGYTFGSGTRLTVV.

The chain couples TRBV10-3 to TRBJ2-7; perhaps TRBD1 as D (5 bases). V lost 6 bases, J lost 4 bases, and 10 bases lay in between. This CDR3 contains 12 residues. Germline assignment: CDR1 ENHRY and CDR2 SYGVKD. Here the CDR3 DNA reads TGTGCCATCAGCCCGACAGATTACGAGCAGTACTTC. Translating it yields CAISPTDYEQYF.

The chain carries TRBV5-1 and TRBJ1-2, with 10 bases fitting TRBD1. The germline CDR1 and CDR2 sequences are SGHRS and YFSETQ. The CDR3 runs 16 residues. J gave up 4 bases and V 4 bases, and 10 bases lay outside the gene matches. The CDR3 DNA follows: TGCGCCAGCAGCCAAGACAAGACAGGGGGCAGCTATGGCTACACCTTC. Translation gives CASSQDKTGGSYGYTF.

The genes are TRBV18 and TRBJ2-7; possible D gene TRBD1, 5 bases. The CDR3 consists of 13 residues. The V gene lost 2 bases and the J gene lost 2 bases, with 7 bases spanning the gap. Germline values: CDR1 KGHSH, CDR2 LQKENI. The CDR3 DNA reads TGTGCCAGCTCACCAGAGACAGCCTACGAGCAGTACTTC. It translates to CASSPETAYEQYF. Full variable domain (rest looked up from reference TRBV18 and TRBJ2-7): NAGVMQNPRHLVRRRGQEARLRCSPMKGHSHVYWYRQLPEEGLKFMVYLQKENIIDESGMPKERFSAEFPKEGPSILRIQQVVRGDSAAYFCASSPETAYEQYFGPGTRLTVT.

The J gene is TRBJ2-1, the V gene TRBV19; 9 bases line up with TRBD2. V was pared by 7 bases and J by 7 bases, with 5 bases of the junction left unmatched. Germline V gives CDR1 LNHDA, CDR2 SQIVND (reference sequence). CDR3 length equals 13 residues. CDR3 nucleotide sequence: TGTGCCAGTACGCGGGAGGGTAGGAATGAGCAGTTCTTC. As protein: CASTREGRNEQFF.

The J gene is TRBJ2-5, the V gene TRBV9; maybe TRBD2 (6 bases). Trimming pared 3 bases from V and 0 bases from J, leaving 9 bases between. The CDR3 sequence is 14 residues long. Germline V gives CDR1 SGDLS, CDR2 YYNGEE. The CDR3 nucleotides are TGTGCCAGCAGCGCTCGGGGGTACCAAGAGACCCAGTACTTC. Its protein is CASSARGYQETQYF.

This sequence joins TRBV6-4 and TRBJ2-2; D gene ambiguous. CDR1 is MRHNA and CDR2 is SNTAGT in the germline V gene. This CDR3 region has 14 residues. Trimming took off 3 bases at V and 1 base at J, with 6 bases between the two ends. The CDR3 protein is CASSEQLNTGELFF. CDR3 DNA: TGTGCCAGCAGTGAACAGTTGAACACCGGGGAGCTGTTTTTT.

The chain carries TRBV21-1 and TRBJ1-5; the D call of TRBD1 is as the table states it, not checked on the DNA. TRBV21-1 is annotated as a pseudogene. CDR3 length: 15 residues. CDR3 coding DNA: TGTGCCAGCAGCAAAGGGACAGGGGGTAGACAGCCCCAGCATTTT. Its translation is CASSKGTGGRQPQHF.

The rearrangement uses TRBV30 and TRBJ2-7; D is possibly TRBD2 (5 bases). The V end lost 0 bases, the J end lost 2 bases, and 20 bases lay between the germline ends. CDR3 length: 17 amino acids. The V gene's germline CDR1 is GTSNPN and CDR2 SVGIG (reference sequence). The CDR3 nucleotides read TGTGCCTGGAGTGTCAGTATAACCAGCGGTACCGCCTACGAGCAGTACTTC. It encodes CAWSVSITSGTAYEQYF.

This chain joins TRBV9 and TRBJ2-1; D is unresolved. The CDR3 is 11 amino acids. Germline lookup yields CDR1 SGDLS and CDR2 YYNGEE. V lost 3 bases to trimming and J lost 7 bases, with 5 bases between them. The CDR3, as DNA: TGTGCCAGCAGCGCCAGAAATGAGCAGTTCTTC. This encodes CASSARNEQFF.

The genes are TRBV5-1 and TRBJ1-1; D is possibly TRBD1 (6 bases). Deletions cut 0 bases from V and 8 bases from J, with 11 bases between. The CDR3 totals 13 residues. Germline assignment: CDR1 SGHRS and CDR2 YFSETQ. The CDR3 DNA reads TGCGCCAGCAGCTTGGGAGTGACAGGCGAAGCTTTCTTT. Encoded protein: CASSLGVTGEAFF.

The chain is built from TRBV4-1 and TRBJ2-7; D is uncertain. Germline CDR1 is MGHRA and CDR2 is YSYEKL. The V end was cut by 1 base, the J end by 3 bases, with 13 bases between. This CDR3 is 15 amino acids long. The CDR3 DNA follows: TGCGCCAGCAGCCAAGGCTCCGCACTTGACTACGAGCAGTACTTC. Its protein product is CASSQGSALDYEQYF.

CDR3 sequence: CASSLLTGWGDNYGYTF. The CDR3 region has the DNA TGTGCCAGCAGTCTGCTGACAGGGTGGGGAGACAACTATGGCTACACCTTC. The chain recombines TRBV27 with TRBJ1-2; 7 bases are a match to TRBD1. CDR1 is MNHEY and CDR2 is SMNVEV in the germline V gene (reference sequence). The CDR3 consists of 17 residues. The V segment lost 5 bases and the J segment 2 bases; nucleotides outside the gene matches: 14.

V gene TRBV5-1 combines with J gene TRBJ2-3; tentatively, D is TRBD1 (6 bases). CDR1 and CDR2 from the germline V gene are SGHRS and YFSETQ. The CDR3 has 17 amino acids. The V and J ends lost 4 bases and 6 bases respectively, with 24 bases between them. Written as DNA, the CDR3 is TGCGCCAGCAGCGACCCGAACTATACAGGGTTAGGCGATACGCAGTATTTT. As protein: CASSDPNYTGLGDTQYF. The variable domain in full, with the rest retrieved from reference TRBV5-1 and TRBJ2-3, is KAGVTQTPRYLIKTRGQQVTLSCSPISGHRSVSWYQQTPGQGLQFLFEYFSETQRNKGNFPGRFSGRQFSNSRSEMNVSTLELGDSALYLCASSDPNYTGLGDTQYFGPGTRLTVL.

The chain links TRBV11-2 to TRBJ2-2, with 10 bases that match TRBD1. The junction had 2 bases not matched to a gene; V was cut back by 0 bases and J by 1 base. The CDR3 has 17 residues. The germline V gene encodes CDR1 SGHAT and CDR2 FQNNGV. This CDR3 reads CASSLERDRGNTGELFF. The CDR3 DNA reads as TGTGCCAGCAGCTTAGAAAGGGACAGGGGGAACACCGGGGAGCTGTTTTTT.

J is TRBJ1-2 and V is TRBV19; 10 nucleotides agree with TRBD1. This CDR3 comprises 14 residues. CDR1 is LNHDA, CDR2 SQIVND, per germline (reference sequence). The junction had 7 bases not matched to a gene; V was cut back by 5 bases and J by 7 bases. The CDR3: CASSARQGASGYTF. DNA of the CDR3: TGTGCCAGTAGTGCGCGACAGGGGGCAAGTGGCTACACCTTC.

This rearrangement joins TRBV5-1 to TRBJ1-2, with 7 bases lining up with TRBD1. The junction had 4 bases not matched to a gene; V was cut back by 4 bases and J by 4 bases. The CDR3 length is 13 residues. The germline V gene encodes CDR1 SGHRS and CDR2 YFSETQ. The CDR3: CASSATGTYGYTF. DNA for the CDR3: TGCGCCAGCAGCGCGACAGGGACCTATGGCTACACCTTC.

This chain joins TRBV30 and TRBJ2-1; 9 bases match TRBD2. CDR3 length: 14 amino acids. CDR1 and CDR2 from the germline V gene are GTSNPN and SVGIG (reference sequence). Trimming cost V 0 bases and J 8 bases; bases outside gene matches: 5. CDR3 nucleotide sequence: TGTGCCTGGAGTGTACGCGGGGGGGCCGATGAGCAGTTCTTC. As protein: CAWSVRGGADEQFF.

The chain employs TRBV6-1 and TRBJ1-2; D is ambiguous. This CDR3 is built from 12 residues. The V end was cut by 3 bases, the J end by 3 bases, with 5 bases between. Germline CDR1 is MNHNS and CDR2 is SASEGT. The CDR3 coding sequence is TGTGCCAGCAGTGACTATGACTATGGCTACACCTTC. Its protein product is CASSDYDYGYTF.